Reported below is one T cell receptor (beta chain). Its antigen remains unidentified. The data were taken from a study of a mutant IDH1 vaccine in newly diagnosed glioma. For the study at large: Vaccination was launched 4-6 weeks after radiotherapy alone, or with temozolomide cycles. Held at week 35, visit V12 was the safety follow-up, and visit V13 followed at week 47.

Assay: immunoSEQ multiplex PCR; the TCRdb copy retains only in-frame clones and omits some. The sample has around 50,000 clones; roughly three quarters are singletons. Time point indicated: week 35, safety follow-up. Vaccination comprised doses that each held 300 ug of mutant IDH1 20-mer peptide, plus topical imiquimod. Germline-derived CDR1 and CDR2 are SNHLY and FYNNEI. The CDR3 consists of 13 residues. V lost 7 bases to trimming and J lost 6 bases; unmatched junction nucleotides: 6. The J gene is TRBJ2-3, the V gene TRBV2; 8 nucleotides align to TRBD2. Here the sequenced sample was PBMCs, taken from a glioma patient whose treatment included an IDH1 peptide vaccine. The receptor comes from a middle-aged man with glioma. The chain's CDR3 is CASKAGGWDTQYF. CDR3 bases: TGTGCCAGCAAGGCGGGGGGCTGGGATACGCAGTATTTT.